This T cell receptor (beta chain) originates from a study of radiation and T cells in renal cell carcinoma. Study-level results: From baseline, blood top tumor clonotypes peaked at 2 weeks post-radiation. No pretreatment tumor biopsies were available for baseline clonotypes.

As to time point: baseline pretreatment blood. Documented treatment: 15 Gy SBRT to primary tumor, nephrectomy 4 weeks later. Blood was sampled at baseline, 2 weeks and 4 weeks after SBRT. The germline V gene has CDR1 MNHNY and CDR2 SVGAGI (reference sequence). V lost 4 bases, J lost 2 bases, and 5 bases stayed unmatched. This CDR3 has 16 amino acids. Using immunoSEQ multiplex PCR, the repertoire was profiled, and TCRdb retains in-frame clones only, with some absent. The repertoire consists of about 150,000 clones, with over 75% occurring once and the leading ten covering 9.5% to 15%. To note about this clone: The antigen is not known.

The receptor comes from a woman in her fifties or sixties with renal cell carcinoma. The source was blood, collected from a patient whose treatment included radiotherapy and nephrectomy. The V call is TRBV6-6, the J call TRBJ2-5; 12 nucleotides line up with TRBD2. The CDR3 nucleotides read TGTGCCAGCAGTTCCGGACTAGCGGGGAGGCAAGAGACCCAGTACTTC. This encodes CASSSGLAGRQETQYF.